Presented here are 12 T cell receptor beta chains from one specimen sequenced in a study of cytomegalovirus exposure and HLA in healthy donors. This PCR relied on a set of 60 Vbeta primers and 13 Jbeta primers. Profiling relied on immunoSEQ multiplex PCR, and the TCRdb table lists in-frame clones only, not all of them. Among about 120,000 clones listed, roughly 85% were seen once. The specimen sequenced was PBMCs. The receptors were sampled from a man younger than 35 in good health and CMV-seropositive.

CDR3 coding DNA: TGTGCCAGCTTCCCCCTAGCGGGGGCGCGGGAGCAGTACTTC. Translation: CASFPLAGAREQYF. The genes are TRBV2 and TRBJ2-7, with 10 bases lining up with TRBD2. The CDR3 is made up of 14 amino acids. Germline V gene lookup returns CDR1 SNHLY and CDR2 FYNNEI. With 8 bases clipped from V and 7 bases from J, the junction kept 11 bases outside the gene matches. Based on the CDR3 plus reference TRBV2 and TRBJ2-7, the full variable domain is EPEVTQTPSHQVTQMGQEVILRCVPISNHLYFYWYRQILGQKVEFLVSFYNNEISEKSEIFDDQFSVERPDGSNFTLKIRSTKLEDSAMYFCASFPLAGAREQYFGPGTRLTVT.

This chain links TRBV5-4 with TRBJ2-7, with TRBD1 as a possible D gene (5 bases). CDR3 length equals 13 residues. Trimming took off 3 bases at V and 4 bases at J, with 11 bases between the two ends. Germline V CDR1 and CDR2: SGHNT, YYREEE (reference sequence). CDR3 in amino acids: CASSSQGLYEQYF. In nucleotides, the CDR3 is TGTGCCAGCAGCTCGCAGGGCTTATACGAGCAGTACTTC. Filled out from reference TRBV5-4 and TRBJ2-7, the complete variable domain reads ETGVTQSPTHLIKTRGQQVTLRCSSQSGHNTVSWYQQALGQGPQFIFQYYREEENGRGNFPPRFSGLQFPNYSSELNVNALELDDSALYLCASSSQGLYEQYFGPGTRLTVT.

This chain links TRBV7-9 with TRBJ2-7; D is perhaps TRBD2 (6 bases). The CDR3 runs to 16 residues. V lost 0 bases, J lost 3 bases, and 15 bases lay in between. Per the germline V gene, CDR1 is SEHNR and CDR2 is FQNEAQ (reference sequence). The CDR3 nucleotides are TGTGCCAGCAGCTTAGCTAGCGGAGGGATCGACTACGAGCAGTACTTC. This sequence encodes CASSLASGGIDYEQYF.

The rearrangement uses TRBV11-2 and TRBJ2-3; 7 nucleotides line up with TRBD2. This CDR3 region has 17 residues. J gave up 0 bases and V 1 base, and 7 bases lay outside the gene matches. Germline V gene lookup returns CDR1 SGHAT and CDR2 FQNNGV. The CDR3 here is CASSLGWGGDSTDTQYF. In DNA form, the CDR3 reads TGTGCCAGCAGCTTAGGGTGGGGGGGGGATAGCACAGATACGCAGTATTTT.

This chain links TRBV5-1 with TRBJ2-3, with TRBD2 matching 10 bases. This CDR3 spans 13 amino acids. The V segment lost 6 bases and the J segment 6 bases; nucleotides outside the gene matches: 4. From germline, CDR1 is SGHRS and CDR2 YFSETQ. CDR3 sequence reads: CASTTSGADTQYF. The DNA for the CDR3 is TGCGCCAGCACTACTAGCGGGGCGGATACGCAGTATTTT.

The chain combines TRBV9 with TRBJ1-1; a weak D match, TRBD1 (5 bases). V was shortened by 0 bases and J by 3 bases, with 12 bases between the two germline ends. The CDR3 runs 15 residues. The germline V gene has CDR1 SGDLS and CDR2 YYNGEE. The DNA for the CDR3 is TGTGCCAGCAGCGTAGGGGGCACGACCCACACTGAAGCTTTCTTT. It encodes CASSVGGTTHTEAFF.

This clone was seen once. The chain has TRBV25-1 and TRBJ2-1, with D maybe TRBD2 (5 bases). With 4 bases removed from V and 4 bases from J, the gap between germline ends came to 14 bases. The CDR3 has 15 residues. Germline-derived CDR1 and CDR2 are MGHDK and SYGVNS. The CDR3 here is CASSGIPDSYNEQFF. CDR3 nucleotide sequence: TGTGCCAGCAGTGGCATCCCGGACTCTTACAATGAGCAGTTCTTC.

This clone has only one observation. This chain joins TRBV5-1 and TRBJ1-2, with TRBD1 as a possible D gene (5 bases). V dropped 5 bases and J dropped 4 bases, with 15 bases sitting between them. Germline CDR1 is SGHRS and CDR2 is YFSETQ. The CDR3 loop spans 14 amino acids. The CDR3 sequence is CASRTEGVIYGYTF. The CDR3 DNA is TGCGCCAGCAGGACAGAAGGGGTGATCTATGGCTACACCTTC.

The chain links TRBV9 to TRBJ1-1; D is possibly TRBD1 (5 bases). CDR1 is SGDLS, CDR2 YYNGEE, per germline. The CDR3 spans 13 residues. Trimming stripped 0 bases from V and 5 bases from J, with 8 bases between. The CDR3 loop is CASSVAGETEAFF. The CDR3 nucleotides are TGTGCCAGCAGCGTAGCGGGGGAAACTGAAGCTTTCTTT. Together with reference TRBV9 and TRBJ1-1, the CDR3 gives the full variable domain: DSGVTQTPKHLITATGQRVTLRCSPRSGDLSVYWYQQSLDQGLQFLIQYYNGEERAKGNILERFSAQQFPDLHSELNLSSLELGDSALYFCASSVAGETEAFFGQGTRLTVV.

In the case of this clone: Other DNA sequences in the same sample also yield this CDR3. This chain uses TRBV27 with TRBJ2-1; no firm D call. Germline values: CDR1 MNHEY, CDR2 SMNVEV (reference sequence). The CDR3 covers 13 residues. The germline V and J ends were trimmed by 5 bases and 2 bases, with 7 bases remaining between them. In DNA, the CDR3 is TGTGCCAGCAGTCCTCGTCCCTACAATGAGCAGTTCTTC. Amino acid sequence: CASSPRPYNEQFF.

The rearrangement joins TRBV7-9 to TRBJ2-1; TRBD2 aligns across 10 bases. The CDR3 extends over 15 amino acids. The germline gives CDR1 SEHNR, CDR2 FQNEAQ (reference sequence). The junction had 6 bases not matched to a gene; V was cut back by 1 base and J by 9 bases. The CDR3 protein is CASSLVLAGGSEQFF. The CDR3 DNA sequence: TGTGCCAGCAGCTTAGTTTTAGCGGGGGGAAGTGAGCAGTTCTTC.

V is TRBV4-1 and J is TRBJ1-1; D remains unclear. This CDR3 region has 12 residues. CDR1 is MGHRA and CDR2 is YSYEKL in the germline V gene. V lost 1 base and J lost 8, with 8 bases in between. CDR3 protein: CASSQVVGEAFF. The CDR3 coding sequence is TGCGCCAGCAGCCAAGTCGTCGGGGAAGCTTTCTTT.